The clone carrying this T cell receptor beta chain was recorded only once. Its matching antigen is unknown. This sample was included in a study of shared clonotypes between healthy human individuals. Overall study: Donors, aged 18 to 49, were a couple of women and a few men. Regarding the study as a whole: The low donor count limited represented genetic and exposure-history diversity.

Deep level was the assay's run setting. Data came from immunoSEQ multiplex PCR; TCRdb stores just in-frame clones and leaves some out. The sample carries about 2.4 million clones, 93% recorded once. The CDR3 is made up of 13 amino acids. Germline CDR1 LGHNT, CDR2 FRNRAP. V shed 1 base and J shed 12 bases, with 13 bases lying between them. The V gene is TRBV12-5, the J gene TRBJ2-1; D unclear. Sequencing input: naive CD4+ T cells from PBMCs. Subset described: CD45RA+ positively selected. This TCR was recovered from a man in his late teens or twenties in good health. Some clones in this sample may be carry-over from other donors' samples. The CDR3 nucleotides are TGTGCTAGTGGTTTGGACGACCGGGCCACGCAGTTCTTC. It yields the protein CASGLDDRATQFF.